This T cell receptor beta chain emerged from a study of blood T cells in healthy people across ages. For the second PCR, which ran for about 7 to 12 cycles, a sample-barcoded 5' primer and a J-beta primer mix were used. MiXCR, run by TCRdb on the 5' RACE reads, gives a single entry per CDR3 protein. The table lists some 1.1 million distinct CDR3 sequences, 30% to 40% of them singletons. The CDR3 loop spans 15 amino acids. With V trimmed by 4 bases and J by 2 bases, 7 bases remained unmatched. Germline assignment: CDR1 SGHRS and CDR2 YFSETQ. This clonotype was sampled from a man between 18 and 35 years old in good health. The J gene is TRBJ1-1, the V gene TRBV5-1, with 8 bases that match TRBD1. Sequencing used blood. The CDR3 region has the DNA TGCGCCAGCAGCCTGGAGACAGGGGCCAACACTGAAGCTTTCTTT. Its translation: CASSLETGANTEAFF.